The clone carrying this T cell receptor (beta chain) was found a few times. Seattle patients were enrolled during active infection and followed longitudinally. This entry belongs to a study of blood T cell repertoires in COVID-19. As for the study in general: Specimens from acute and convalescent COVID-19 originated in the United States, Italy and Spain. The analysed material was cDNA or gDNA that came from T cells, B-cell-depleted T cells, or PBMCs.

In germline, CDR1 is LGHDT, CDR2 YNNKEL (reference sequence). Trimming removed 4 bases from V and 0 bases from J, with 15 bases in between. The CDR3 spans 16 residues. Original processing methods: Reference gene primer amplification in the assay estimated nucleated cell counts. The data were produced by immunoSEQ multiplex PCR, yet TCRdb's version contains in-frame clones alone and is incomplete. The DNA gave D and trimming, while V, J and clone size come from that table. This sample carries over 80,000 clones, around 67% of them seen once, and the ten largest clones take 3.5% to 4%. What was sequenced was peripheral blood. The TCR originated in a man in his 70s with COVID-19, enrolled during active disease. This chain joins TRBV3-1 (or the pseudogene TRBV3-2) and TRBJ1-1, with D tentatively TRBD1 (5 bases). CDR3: CASSRVRGGVNTEAFF. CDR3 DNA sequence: TGTGCCAGCAGCCGGGTAAGGGGAGGCGTGAACACTGAAGCTTTCTTT.